This is a list of T cell receptor beta chains from one sample in a study of CD8 T cells in ankylosing spondylitis. TCRdb processed the 5' RACE reads anew with MiXCR; each CDR3 protein has one entry. Among about 140,000 distinct CDR3 sequences listed, 7% to 9% were seen once. Sequencing was done on a sample of synovial fluid, either unsorted or a sorted T cell fraction (not recorded which). These receptors were obtained from a male donor with ankylosing spondylitis. Each CDR3 is given with its conserved first and last residue. The D gene is left open where the match is weak. Clone sizes are given selectively: once, few, many, or a class where the clone is expanded.

j_gene | abundance | v_gene | d_gene | CDR3aa | CDR3nt
TRBJ2-1 | . | TRBV19 | TRBD2 | CASSIKLAGGYEQFF | TGTGCCAGTAGTATCAAACTAGCGGGGGGGTATGAGCAGTTCTTC
TRBJ1-5 | many | TRBV6-1 | TRBD1 | CASSPDRVEQPQHF | TGTGCCAGCAGTCCAGACAGGGTAGAACAGCCCCAGCATTTT
TRBJ2-7 | . | TRBV3-1 | TRBD1 | CACCQAPGKGALYEQYF | TGTGCCTGCTGCCAAGCGCCGGGAAAGGGGGCCTTGTACGAGCAGTACTTC
TRBJ1-4 | medium-sized | TRBV2 | . | CASSPREGKLFF | TGTGCCAGCAGCCCCCGGGAGGGAAAACTGTTTTTT
TRBJ2-5 | few | TRBV6-5 | . | CASPKGTQYF | TGTGCCAGCCCCAAGGGGACCCAGTACTTC
TRBJ2-1 | few | TRBV6-6 | . | CASSFIYEQFF | TGTGCCAGCAGTTTCATTTATGAGCAGTTCTTC
TRBJ1-6 | few | TRBV14 | . | CASSQVTSNNSPLHF | TGTGCCAGCAGCCAAGTTACGAGCAATAATTCACCCCTCCACTTT
TRBJ1-2 | many | TRBV30 | TRBD1 | CACQTGVGFYGYTF | TGTGCCTGCCAAACAGGGGTGGGGTTCTATGGCTACACCTTC
TRBJ1-3 | . | TRBV7-2 | . | CASSYTGLGGNTIYF | TGTGCCAGCAGCTATACAGGGTTGGGAGGAAACACCATATATTTT
TRBJ2-7 | few | TRBV7-2 | . | CASSLNLAGEQYF | TGTGCCAGCAGCTTGAACTTGGCAGGGGAGCAGTACTTC
TRBJ1-5 | . | TRBV6-2/TRBV6-3 | . | CASTASDGQPQHF | TGTGCCAGCACTGCCTCTGATGGTCAGCCCCAGCATTTT
TRBJ2-5 | few | TRBV24-1 | . | CATSDFRGAGETQYF | TGTGCCACCAGTGATTTTCGAGGGGCGGGGGAGACCCAGTACTTC
TRBJ1-1 | few | TRBV20-1 | . | CSAPQGRTEAFF | TGCAGTGCCCCCCAGGGGAGAACTGAAGCTTTCTTT
TRBJ1-3 | . | TRBV29-1 | . | CSVGSGNTIYF | TGCAGCGTTGGTTCCGGAAACACCATATATTTT
TRBJ2-1 | few | TRBV12-5 | TRBD2 | CASAKGGTLSYNEQFF | TGTGCTAGTGCCAAGGGAGGGACTCTCTCCTACAATGAGCAGTTCTTC
TRBJ1-4 | few | TRBV5-1 | TRBD1 | CASSFGTGGQKLFF | TGCGCCAGCAGCTTCGGGACAGGGGGCCAAAAACTGTTTTTT
TRBJ1-5 | many | TRBV6-6 | . | CASSYIFGQGQPQHF | TGTGCCAGCAGTTACATATTTGGGCAGGGGCAGCCCCAGCATTTT
TRBJ1-1 | many | TRBV20-1 | . | CSAPTDNTEAFF | TGCAGTGCTCCCACAGATAACACTGAAGCTTTCTTT
TRBJ2-7 | . | TRBV13 | . | CASSLGVGTYEQYF | TGTGCCAGCAGCTTAGGAGTGGGGACCTACGAGCAGTACTTC
TRBJ1-1 | few | TRBV7-9 | TRBD1 | CASSRLRGRGNEAFF | TGTGCCAGCAGCCGACTAAGGGGGCGGGGGAATGAAGCTTTCTTT
TRBJ2-2 | . | TRBV7-3 | . | CASSPQTSGYTGELFF | TGTGCCAGCAGCCCTCAAACCTCAGGATACACCGGGGAGCTGTTTTTT
TRBJ1-2 | few | TRBV20-1 | TRBD1 | CSAAGGQTRYTF | TGCAGTGCCGCCGGGGGACAGACCCGCTACACCTTC
TRBJ2-2 | few | TRBV4-2 | TRBD2 | CASSLPGGVTGELFF | TGTGCCAGCAGCCTCCCCGGGGGGGTCACCGGGGAGCTGTTTTTT
TRBJ2-7 | . | TRBV2 | . | CASSEANRQYF | TGTGCCAGCAGTGAAGCCAACAGACAGTACTTC
TRBJ1-2 | many | TRBV3-1 | . | CASSQGRTDGYTF | TGTGCCAGCAGCCAAGGTCGGACAGATGGCTACACCTTC
TRBJ2-5 | many | TRBV20-1 | TRBD2 | CSGGGRVETQYF | TGCAGTGGGGGGGGGAGGGTTGAGACCCAGTACTTC
TRBJ2-2 | many | TRBV12-5 | . | CASGSDTANTGELFF | TGTGCTAGTGGTTCCGACACAGCCAACACCGGGGAGCTGTTTTTT
TRBJ2-7 | few | TRBV20-1 | TRBD2 | CSAGTSGDLWGQYF | TGCAGTGCTGGGACTAGCGGGGACCTCTGGGGGCAGTACTTC
TRBJ2-1 | . | TRBV6-5 | . | CASSYVARANEQFF | TGTGCCAGCAGTTACGTAGCCAGGGCCAATGAGCAGTTCTTC
TRBJ2-3 | many | TRBV5-1 | TRBD1 | CASSLVTGGSTDTQYF | TGCGCCAGCAGCTTGGTGACAGGGGGTAGCACAGATACGCAGTATTTT
TRBJ1-2 | many | TRBV20-1 | TRBD1 | CSARDIQGAGGYTF | TGCAGTGCTAGAGATATACAGGGGGCGGGGGGCTACACCTTC
TRBJ1-2 | few | TRBV5-1 | . | CASSYEDPGTGYTF | TGCGCCAGCAGCTATGAAGACCCCGGAACTGGCTACACCTTC
TRBJ2-7 | many | TRBV7-9 | TRBD1 | CASSLGQGWYEQYF | TGTGCCAGCAGCTTGGGACAGGGGTGGTACGAGCAGTACTTC
TRBJ1-4 | . | TRBV7-8 | . | CASSPLRPGLHEKLFF | TGTGCCAGCAGCCCACTCAGGCCCGGCCTGCATGAAAAACTGTTTTTT
TRBJ2-7 | few | TRBV2 | TRBD1 | CASSGLGTGEYYEQYF | TGTGCCAGCAGTGGTTTGGGGACAGGGGAGTACTACGAGCAGTACTTC
TRBJ2-5 | few | TRBV29-1 | TRBD1 | CSVIPGTRGPQETQYF | TGCAGCGTAATTCCCGGGACAAGGGGGCCCCAAGAGACCCAGTACTTC
TRBJ2-2 | few | TRBV7-8 | TRBD2 | CASSRSGTSGVPGELFF | TGTGCCAGCAGCCGATCCGGGACTAGCGGTGTGCCCGGGGAGCTGTTTTTT
TRBJ1-2 | many | TRBV18 | . | CASSGGTDYGYTF | TGTGCCAGCTCAGGAGGAACGGACTATGGCTACACCTTC
TRBJ2-7 | . | TRBV7-2 | . | CASSPDIFYEQYF | TGTGCCAGCAGCCCGGACATCTTTTACGAGCAGTACTTC
TRBJ2-1 | . | TRBV3-1 | . | CASSPRSYNEQFF | TGTGCCAGCAGCCCAAGGAGCTACAATGAGCAGTTCTTC
TRBJ1-1 | many | TRBV5-1 | TRBD1 | CASRPGTGNTEAFF | TGCGCCAGCAGACCCGGGACAGGGAACACTGAAGCTTTCTTT